This T cell receptor (beta chain) was observed in a study of PD-1 blockade in classical Hodgkin lymphoma. Study-wide context: Patients got intravenous nivolumab 3 mg/kg every 2 weeks. Study-level findings and limits: Baseline diversity in complete responders resembled that of newly diagnosed patients. Only CD4+ TCR diversity, not CD8+, had risen significantly by C4D1.

V dropped 1 base and J dropped 7; count of bases not matched to a gene: 6. CDR1 and CDR2 (germline): SQVTM, ANQGSEA. The CDR3 has 13 amino acids. A remark on this clone: Its matching antigen is unknown.

Produced via immunoSEQ multiplex PCR; TCRdb's table is partial and in-frame only. The table lists 23,000 or so clones, approximately 80% of them singletons. Every single patient, without exception, relapsed after autologous stem cell transplantation, and brentuximab vedotin exposure varied. Best overall response was complete response, partial response or progressive disease in these relapsed/refractory classical Hodgkin lymphoma patients. The input for sequencing was peripheral blood mononuclear cells (PBMCs), taken at baseline. V usage is TRBV29-1 and J usage is TRBJ1-2; 7 bases match TRBD1. The TCR comes from a human donor with classical Hodgkin lymphoma. The CDR3, as DNA: TGCAGCGTTGAAGCGCCAGGGGGAGGTGGCTACACCTTC. Translated: CSVEAPGGGGYTF.